This record concerns one TCR beta chain sequence. This sample was included in a study of shared clonotypes between healthy human individuals. CD45RO-negative, CCR7-selected cells formed the naive CD8 fraction, which excluded terminally differentiated effector memory CD45RA+ cells. Method: immunoSEQ multiplex PCR; TCRdb's copy keeps in-frame clones and lacks some. Of about 2.2 million clones listed, approximately 92% are singletons. Sequencing was done on a sample of naive CD8+ T cells from PBMCs. This TCR was recovered from a man between 18 and 35 years old in good health. Some clones in this sample may be carry-over from other donors' samples.

This CDR3 reads CASSLAGSFEQFF. CDR3 in DNA: TGTGCCAGCAGTTTGGCCGGAAGTTTTGAGCAGTTCTTC. The chain couples TRBV28 to TRBJ2-1; D remains ambiguous. V was pared by 3 bases and J by 9 bases, with 12 bases between. The CDR3 length is 13 residues. The germline gives CDR1 MDHEN, CDR2 SYDVKM.